Listed below are T cell receptor beta chains from one sample, sequenced in a study of human T cells and chemical hapten exposure. TCRdb re-analysed the RACE reads in MiXCR, keeping a single row per CDR3 protein. Among approximately 90,000 distinct CDR3 sequences, about 11% were seen once, and the ten largest hold 2.2%. The sequencing here drew on whole blood, taken in connection with sensitization to the hapten diphenylcyclopropenone (DPC). The receptors originated from a man in his forties or fifties with alopecia areata. Some clones in this sample may be carry-over from other donors' samples. CDR3s include the opening cysteine and the closing phenylalanine or tryptophan. The D gene is left open where the match is weak. Size is omitted from some rows. Given values are once, few, many or a class for expanded clones.

TRBJ1-1	many	TRBV18	-	CASSPARPENTEAFF	TGTGCCAGCTCACCAGCAAGGCCGGAGAACACTGAAGCTTTCTTT
TRBJ2-5	many	TRBV7-2	-	CASSLAAAQQETQYF	TGTGCCAGCAGCTTAGCAGCGGCCCAACAAGAGACCCAGTACTTC
TRBJ2-1	-	TRBV6-2/TRBV6-3	-	CASSLAYDQFF	TGTGCCAGCAGCCTAGCGTACGATCAGTTCTTC
TRBJ2-7	-	TRBV29-1	-	CSVEYETREQYF	TGCAGCGTTGAGTACGAGACGCGCGAGCAGTACTTC
TRBJ1-6	-	TRBV4-3	-	CTSSPQRQDHLTPLHF	TGCACCAGCAGCCCACAAAGACAGGACCATTTAACACCCCTCCACTTT
TRBJ2-1	-	TRBV6-2/TRBV6-3	-	CASSSLPPSYNEQFF	TGTGCCAGCAGTTCTCTACCCCCCTCCTACAATGAGCAGTTCTTC
TRBJ2-1	few	TRBV27	-	CASSLFERSSYNEQFF	TGTGCCAGCAGTTTATTTGAGCGAAGCTCCTACAATGAGCAGTTCTTC
TRBJ2-3	-	TRBV6-6	TRBD2	CASSRLAGGPGRQYF	TGTGCCAGCAGCCGACTAGCGGGAGGCCCCGGGCGTCAGTATTTT
TRBJ2-7	-	TRBV27	TRBD2	CASSPSGGLSYEQYF	TGTGCCAGCAGTCCCAGCGGGGGCCTCTCCTACGAGCAGTACTTC
TRBJ1-5	-	TRBV2	TRBD1	CASSRDRVLQPQHF	TGTGCCAGCAGCCGGGACAGGGTATTGCAGCCCCAGCATTTT
TRBJ1-2	many	TRBV20-1	-	CSARVQIYGYTF	TGCAGTGCTAGAGTCCAGATCTATGGCTACACCTTC
TRBJ2-7	many	TRBV11-2	-	CPEGGHIVSYEQYF	TGCCCGGAAGGAGGACATATCGTATCCTACGAGCAGTACTTC
TRBJ2-1	once	TRBV24-1	-	CATSEDPWVQFF	TGTGCCACCAGTGAAGACCCATGGGTGCAGTTCTTC
TRBJ2-5	few	TRBV5-1	TRBD1	CASSLPGQAEETQYF	TGCGCCAGCAGCTTGCCGGGACAGGCGGAAGAGACCCAGTACTTC
TRBJ2-3	-	TRBV7-3	TRBD2	CASSPGLAADTQYF	TGTGCCAGCAGCCCGGGACTAGCGGCAGATACGCAGTATTTT
TRBJ1-4	few	TRBV6-6	TRBD1	CASSSRQGEKLFF	TGTGCCAGCAGTTCTCGACAGGGGGAAAAACTGTTTTTT
TRBJ2-3	-	TRBV29-1	-	CSVDPSGSTDTQYF	TGCAGCGTTGACCCGAGCGGAAGCACAGATACGCAGTATTTT
TRBJ2-6	-	TRBV7-9	TRBD2	CASSLPGLAGAGANVLTF	TGTGCCAGCAGCCTTCCGGGACTAGCGGGAGCTGGGGCCAACGTCCTGACTTTC
TRBJ2-7	-	TRBV6-5	TRBD1	CASSYGTGTYEQYF	TGTGCCAGCAGTTACGGGACAGGAACCTACGAGCAGTACTTC
TRBJ1-4	-	TRBV7-9	TRBD1	CASSLWTGATEKLFF	TGTGCCAGCAGCCTCTGGACAGGGGCAACGGAAAAACTGTTTTTT
TRBJ2-3	-	TRBV7-2	-	CASSFSADTQYF	TGTGCCAGCAGCTTCTCTGCAGATACGCAGTATTTT
TRBJ2-3	-	TRBV7-2	TRBD1	CASSLVAHRGWTDTQYF	TGTGCCAGCAGCTTAGTGGCTCACAGGGGGTGGACAGATACGCAGTATTTT
TRBJ1-5	-	TRBV28	-	CASFPQQGNQPQHF	TGTGCCAGCTTCCCCCAGCAGGGGAATCAGCCCCAGCATTTT
TRBJ2-7	few	TRBV4-3	-	CASSQRTLAVYEQYF	TGCGCCAGCAGCCAGAGGACCTTAGCTGTCTACGAGCAGTACTTC
TRBJ2-7	many	TRBV25-1	TRBD2	CASSRLAGGGEQYF	TGTGCCAGCAGCAGACTAGCGGGAGGGGGCGAGCAGTACTTC
TRBJ2-7	-	TRBV28	TRBD2	CASSSLASGSYEQYF	TGTGCCAGCAGTAGCCTGGCTAGCGGCTCCTACGAGCAGTACTTC
TRBJ1-3	many	TRBV5-1	-	CASSFNGDSGNTIYF	TGCGCCAGCAGCTTCAACGGGGACTCTGGAAACACCATATATTTT
TRBJ1-2	-	TRBV6-1	-	CASSEAGRTYGYTF	TGTGCCAGCAGTGAAGCCGGCAGGACATATGGCTACACCTTC
TRBJ2-1	many	TRBV7-2	-	CASSPDSYNEQFF	TGTGCCAGCAGCCCGGACAGCTACAATGAGCAGTTCTTC
TRBJ2-7	-	TRBV20-1	-	CSAMTGTPFYEQYF	TGCAGTGCTATGACCGGGACTCCATTTTACGAGCAGTACTTC
TRBJ2-3	-	TRBV7-2	TRBD2	CASSLSSGSSTDTQYF	TGTGCCAGCAGCTTATCTAGCGGGTCTAGCACAGATACGCAGTATTTT
TRBJ2-1	-	TRBV18	TRBD1	CASSPSWDSSYNEQFF	TGTGCCAGCTCACCATCATGGGACAGCTCCTACAATGAGCAGTTCTTC
TRBJ1-4	many	TRBV20-1	-	CSARGRQINEKLFF	TGCAGTGCTAGGGGGCGACAGATAAATGAAAAACTGTTTTTT
TRBJ2-2	-	TRBV30	-	CAWSVLEGSGELFF	TGTGCCTGGAGTGTACTGGAAGGGTCCGGGGAGCTGTTTTTT
TRBJ1-1	few	TRBV13	TRBD1	CASRTQGGRTEAFF	TGTGCCAGCAGGACCCAGGGGGGTCGGACTGAAGCTTTCTTT
TRBJ1-5	many	TRBV6-2/TRBV6-3	-	CASSYGGGGQPQHF	TGTGCCAGCAGTTACGGGGGGGGAGGTCAGCCCCAGCATTTT
TRBJ1-3	-	TRBV18	TRBD1	CASSPTGQGVSSGNTIYF	TGTGCCAGCTCACCGACAGGACAGGGGGTCAGCTCTGGAAACACCATATATTTT
TRBJ2-5	-	TRBV7-3	TRBD2	CASSPSGGVQETQYF	TGTGCCAGCAGTCCTAGCGGAGGGGTCCAAGAGACCCAGTACTTC
TRBJ2-3	-	TRBV3-1	-	CASSQYEQDTQYF	TGTGCCAGCAGCCAATACGAGCAGGATACGCAGTATTTT
TRBJ1-1	many	TRBV9	-	CASSGMNTEAFF	TGTGCCAGCAGCGGGATGAACACTGAAGCTTTCTTT
TRBJ2-2	few	TRBV6-5	-	CASSKNGGRVGTGELFF	TGTGCCAGCAGTAAAAATGGGGGCAGGGTGGGGACCGGGGAGCTGTTTTTT
TRBJ1-3	-	TRBV7-2	-	CASSLEVTGNTIYF	TGTGCCAGCAGCTTAGAAGTCACTGGAAACACCATATATTTT
TRBJ2-7	many	TRBV29-1	TRBD2	CSVEETSGKSEEQYF	TGCAGCGTTGAAGAGACTAGCGGGAAATCGGAGGAGCAGTACTTC
TRBJ2-3	-	TRBV30	TRBD2	CAWKLAGGGSTDTQYF	TGTGCCTGGAAGTTAGCGGGAGGGGGAAGCACAGATACGCAGTATTTT
TRBJ1-4	few	TRBV12-3/TRBV12-4	TRBD1	CASRPGQGREKLFF	TGTGCCAGCAGACCGGGACAGGGTAGAGAAAAACTGTTTTTT
TRBJ2-2	many	TRBV29-1	-	CSVGQGRTGELFF	TGCAGCGTTGGACAAGGGAGGACCGGGGAGCTGTTTTTT